Detailed here is one T cell receptor (beta chain). Per the study methods: How many nucleated cells were present was estimated from reference gene primer amplification. Data came from immunoSEQ multiplex PCR; TCRdb stores just in-frame clones and leaves some out. That table supplies the V and J calls and clone size; D and trimming were determined from the DNA. Of 350,000 or so clones in the sample, roughly 89% were seen once. The data stem from a study of blood T cell repertoires in COVID-19. Study-level information: Acute and convalescent COVID-19 samples came from the United States, Italy and Spain.

This TCR was sampled from a man aged 18-30 years with active or convalescent COVID-19. The sequenced sample was peripheral blood.

The DNA of the CDR3 is TGTGCCAGCAGCCATCGCCCGGACTTCGAGATATATGGCTACACCTTC. Encoded protein: CASSHRPDFEIYGYTF. This rearrangement joins TRBV14 to TRBJ1-2; D gene uncertain. Germline CDR1 reads SGHDN; CDR2 reads FVKESK. The V end was cut by 3 bases, the J end by 5 bases, with 19 bases between. CDR3 length: 16 residues.